There are a few counts of the clone carrying this T cell receptor beta chain. V gave up 1 base and J gave up 0 bases, with 10 bases separating them. The CDR3 is 16 residues long. The germline gives CDR1 MGHDK, CDR2 SYGVNS. The data were obtained in a study of patients and donors after allogeneic stem cell transplantation. TCRdb redid the calling of the RT-PCR reads with MiXCR, one entry per CDR3 protein. Of 400,000 to 450,000 distinct CDR3 sequences listed, around 16% are singletons. The chain uses TRBV25-1 and TRBJ2-1, with D possibly matching TRBD1 (6 bases). This clonotype was sampled from a human donor who was either an allogeneic HSCT recipient or a stem cell or donor lymphocyte infusion donor (not recorded which). It is not recorded whose cells these are; they may come from a transplant donor. Sequenced material: blood, either unsorted or a sorted T cell fraction (not recorded which). For the CDR3, the DNA is TGTGCCAGCAGTGAATCTGGGGGCCGCTCCTACAATGAGCAGTTCTTC. This sequence encodes CASSESGGRSYNEQFF.